These 26 T cell receptor beta chains came from one sample sequenced in a study of blood T cell repertoires in COVID-19. Sequenced by immunoSEQ multiplex PCR; TCRdb stores in-frame clones only, minus some. The repertoire holds about 130,000 clones, with roughly two thirds as singletons. The sequencing sample was made of peripheral blood. The receptors shown here come from a woman in her 70s with acute or convalescent COVID-19.

As regards this clone: This CDR3 is also generated by other DNA sequences in the sample. The chain is built from TRBV10-3 and TRBJ1-1, with D possibly being TRBD1 (6 bases). The CDR3 covers 14 residues. V gave up 4 bases and J gave up 1 base, with 10 bases separating them. In germline, CDR1 is ENHRY, CDR2 SYGVKD. As DNA, the CDR3 is TGTGCCATCAGTGGTCAGGGGCGGAACACTGAAGCTTTCTTT. Translating gives CAISGQGRNTEAFF.

The chain uses TRBV5-6 and TRBJ1-5; 8 positions agree with TRBD1. The CDR3 contains 15 residues. V lost 4 bases, J lost 1 base, and 4 bases stayed unmatched. Germline V CDR1 and CDR2: SGHDT, YYEEEE. The chain's CDR3 is CASSPWTGSNQPQHF. In DNA form, the CDR3 reads TGTGCCAGCAGCCCCTGGACAGGGAGCAATCAGCCCCAGCATTTT.

The chain joins TRBV18 to TRBJ2-7, with D tentatively TRBD1 (6 bases). Trimming left V 2 bases short and J 4 bases short, with 12 bases between. The CDR3 sequence is 14 residues long. Germline loops: CDR1 KGHSH, CDR2 LQKENI. The DNA for the CDR3 is TGTGCCAGCTCACCAGCCGGGACACTTTACGAGCAGTACTTC. It codes for CASSPAGTLYEQYF. Complete variable domain (other parts from reference TRBV18 and TRBJ2-7): NAGVMQNPRHLVRRRGQEARLRCSPMKGHSHVYWYRQLPEEGLKFMVYLQKENIIDESGMPKERFSAEFPKEGPSILRIQQVVRGDSAAYFCASSPAGTLYEQYFGPGTRLTVT.

The CDR3 here is CASSIEGLAAGGLLYEQFF. DNA for the CDR3: TGTGCCAGTAGTATAGAAGGGTTGGCTGCGGGGGGTCTGTTGTATGAGCAGTTCTTC. The chain recombines TRBV19 with TRBJ2-1; 8 bases agree with TRBD2. Germline assignment: CDR1 LNHDA and CDR2 SQIVND (reference sequence). The CDR3 contains 19 residues. V dropped 0 bases and J dropped 8; count of bases not matched to a gene: 18. The variable domain in full, completed from reference TRBV19 and TRBJ2-1, reads DGGITQSPKYLFRKEGQNVTLSCEQNLNHDAMYWYRQDPGQGLRLIYYSQIVNDFQKGDIAEGYSVSREKKESFPLTVTSAQKNPTAFYLCASSIEGLAAGGLLYEQFFGPGTRLTVL.

The V and J genes are TRBV6-5 and TRBJ2-7; 11 nucleotides agree with TRBD2. The CDR3 is made up of 15 amino acids. The junction had 3 bases not matched to a gene; V was cut back by 2 bases and J by 3 bases. Germline V CDR1 and CDR2: MNHEY, SVGAGI. The CDR3 is CASSYGTSGFYEQYF. CDR3 nucleotide sequence: TGTGCCAGCAGTTACGGGACTAGCGGTTTCTACGAGCAGTACTTC.

This clone was seen at least ten times. This chain links TRBV5-1 with TRBJ1-2, with D perhaps matching TRBD1 (5 bases). Germline V gives CDR1 SGHRS, CDR2 YFSETQ. V lost 3 bases, J lost 1 base, and 13 bases lay in between. This CDR3 region has 15 residues. CDR3 sequence reads: CASSSGQLLNYGYTF. For the CDR3, the DNA is TGCGCCAGCAGCTCTGGACAACTCCTTAACTATGGCTACACCTTC.

The chain carries TRBV30 and TRBJ2-1; 9 bases are shared with TRBD2. Germline V gene lookup returns CDR1 GTSNPN and CDR2 SVGIG (reference sequence). The length of the CDR3 is 15 residues. V shed 4 bases and J 2 bases; nucleotides not matched to a gene: 6. This CDR3 is CAWNLAGGPYNEQFF. CDR3 bases: TGTGCCTGGAATTTGGCGGGAGGGCCCTACAATGAGCAGTTCTTC.

This clone was counted a few times. The chain recombines TRBV2 with TRBJ2-3, with TRBD2 matching 7 bases. V gave up 3 bases and J gave up 5 bases; unmatched junction bases: 5. The CDR3 covers 14 residues. Germline V CDR1 and CDR2: SNHLY, FYNNEI. Here the CDR3 reads CASSDPSGGDTQYF. In nucleotides, the CDR3 is TGTGCCAGCAGTGACCCTAGCGGCGGAGATACGCAGTATTTT.

The V call is TRBV3-1 (or the pseudogene TRBV3-2), the J call TRBJ1-3; D remains ambiguous. The CDR3 is 16 residues long. V dropped 1 base and J dropped 1 base, with 11 bases sitting between them. Germline loops: CDR1 LGHDT, CDR2 YNNKEL (reference sequence). CDR3 region: CASSQAFRESGNTIYF. DNA of the CDR3: TGTGCCAGCAGCCAAGCATTTAGGGAGTCTGGAAACACCATATATTTT.

Regarding this clone: At the DNA level, this CDR3 is encoded by other sequences in the same sample as well. CDR3 sequence (DNA): TGCGCCAGCAGCTTCGGCGGAGCCTACGAGCAGTACTTC. Its protein product is CASSFGGAYEQYF. This chain links TRBV5-1 with TRBJ2-7; D is undetermined. V lost 2 bases and J 2 bases, leaving 8 bases between the germline ends. Germline-derived CDR1 and CDR2 are SGHRS and YFSETQ. The CDR3 spans 13 residues.

CDR3: CASSESQQIHGYTF. The CDR3 bases are TGTGCCAGCAGTGAATCCCAACAGATTCATGGCTACACCTTC. The chain links TRBV6-1 to TRBJ1-2, with unresolved D. The CDR3 totals 14 residues. Germline assignment: CDR1 MNHNS and CDR2 SASEGT. V lost 2 bases to trimming and J lost 6 bases, with 13 bases between them.

The gene calls are TRBV11-2 and TRBJ2-7; 8 nucleotides align to TRBD1. The CDR3 runs 13 residues. Germline V lookup: CDR1 SGHAT, CDR2 FQNNGV. J gave up 2 bases and V 5 bases, and 2 bases lay outside the gene matches. For the CDR3, the DNA is TGTGCCAGCAGCCCGGGACAGGCCTACGAGCAGTACTTC. This gives the protein CASSPGQAYEQYF.

The gene calls are TRBV19 and TRBJ2-2; 13 bases match TRBD2. The ends lost 9 bases at V and 2 bases at J; junction bases unmatched: 6. This CDR3 is 16 amino acids long. The germline CDR1 and CDR2 sequences are LNHDA and SQIVND (reference sequence). CDR3 nucleotide sequence: TGTGCCAGACAAAGACTAGCGGGAGGAAACACCGGGGAGCTGTTTTTT. Residues: CARQRLAGGNTGELFF.

The sample holds a few counts of this clone. The chain joins TRBV2 to TRBJ2-3, with 15 bases lining up with TRBD2. CDR3 length: 17 amino acids. Losses at the gene ends were 4 bases for V and 1 base for J; bases not matched to a gene: 3. The germline V gene has CDR1 SNHLY and CDR2 FYNNEI. The CDR3 loop reads CASSVGLAGGGTDTQYF. CDR3 in DNA: TGTGCCAGCAGTGTAGGACTAGCGGGAGGGGGCACAGATACGCAGTATTTT.

The rearrangement joins TRBV28 to TRBJ2-5; 8 nucleotides align to TRBD1. The CDR3 is 15 residues long. After removal of 5 bases from V and 6 bases from J, the junction contained 11 bases not matched to a gene. CDR1 is MDHEN and CDR2 is SYDVKM in the germline V gene. CDR3 sequence reads: CASSLLGQGLKTQYF. The CDR3 DNA reads TGTGCCAGCAGTCTCCTCGGACAGGGCCTGAAGACCCAGTACTTC.

The V call is TRBV4-2, the J call TRBJ2-7; the D gene is possibly TRBD2 (5 bases). The CDR3 consists of 17 residues. Germline CDR1 LGHNA, CDR2 YNFKEQ. V was cut by 0 bases and J by 0 bases, with 15 bases left in between. CDR3 protein: CASSQETHLGDSYEQYF. The CDR3, as DNA: TGTGCCAGCAGCCAAGAAACACATCTCGGGGACTCCTACGAGCAGTACTTC.

As to this clone: The sample has other DNA sequences that encode this CDR3 too. The chain links TRBV27 to TRBJ2-3, with 8 positions matching TRBD2. With 4 bases clipped from V and 0 bases from J, the junction kept 3 bases outside the gene matches. From germline, CDR1 is MNHEY and CDR2 SMNVEV (reference sequence). CDR3 length equals 15 residues. This CDR3 reads CASSSPSGSTDTQYF. DNA for the CDR3: TGTGCCAGCAGTTCCCCTAGCGGGAGCACAGATACGCAGTATTTT.

The chain uses TRBV5-4 and TRBJ1-2; 12 positions match TRBD1. The CDR3 extends over 15 amino acids. The V gene end was trimmed by 2 bases and the J gene end by 11 bases; junction bases not matched to a gene: 10. CDR1 and CDR2 from the germline V gene are SGHNT and YYREEE (reference sequence). DNA for the CDR3: TGTGCCAGCAGCTTAACGTGGGACAGGGGGCCGACATACACCTTC. This translates into CASSLTWDRGPTYTF.

V is TRBV5-1 and J is TRBJ1-2, with D perhaps matching TRBD1 (6 bases). The ends were cut back, 2 bases at V and 5 bases at J, with 16 bases in the middle. The CDR3 loop spans 15 amino acids. Germline CDR1 and CDR2: SGHRS and YFSETQ. In DNA form, the CDR3 reads TGCGCCAGCAGCTTCGGGACATCCGAGGGGTATGGCTACACCTTC. Its protein is CASSFGTSEGYGYTF.

The chain has TRBV5-4 and TRBJ2-5; D perhaps matches TRBD1 (5 bases). Per germline, CDR1 SGHNT and CDR2 YYREEE (reference sequence). Trimming shortened V by 2 bases and J by 1 base, and 9 bases separated the two germline ends. CDR3 length: 14 residues. The CDR3 DNA reads TGTGCCAGCAGCTTCAAGGGGTTCCAAGAGACCCAGTACTTC. This translates into CASSFKGFQETQYF.

The genes are TRBV6-5 and TRBJ1-1; 8 nucleotides align to TRBD1. This CDR3 contains 16 residues. The V gene end was trimmed by 2 bases and the J gene end by 2 bases; junction bases not matched to a gene: 7. In germline, CDR1 is MNHEY, CDR2 SVGAGI. Written as DNA, the CDR3 is TGTGCCAGCAGTTACCAGGGGGCATCGGGAAACACTGAAGCTTTCTTT. Encoded protein: CASSYQGASGNTEAFF.

The V gene is TRBV6-2 or TRBV6-3, the J gene TRBJ2-7; D remains unclear. Trimming removed 0 bases from V and 2 bases from J, with 5 bases in between. The CDR3 spans 13 residues. Germline loops: CDR1 MNHEY, CDR2 SVGEGT. The CDR3 protein is CASSYSGPYEQYF. The CDR3 coding sequence is TGTGCCAGCAGTTACTCTGGCCCCTACGAGCAGTACTTC.

The V gene is TRBV10-3, the J gene TRBJ2-5, with a tentative D call TRBD2 (6 bases). The germline V gene encodes CDR1 ENHRY and CDR2 SYGVKD. The CDR3 covers 12 residues. V was cut by 9 bases and J by 3 bases, with 11 bases left in between. CDR3 amino acids: CAIGGREETQYF. CDR3 bases: TGTGCCATTGGAGGGCGAGAAGAGACCCAGTACTTC.

The chain is built from TRBV4-3 and TRBJ1-6; the D is unclear. Trimming cost V 4 bases and J 7 bases, with 8 bases left between them. This CDR3 has 13 amino acids. Germline CDR1 and CDR2: LGHNA and YSLEER. This CDR3 is CASSPAANSPLHF. The CDR3, as DNA: TGCGCCAGCAGCCCCGCGGCCAATTCACCCCTCCACTTT.

This clone showed up just a few times. V is TRBV6-4 and J is TRBJ1-1, with a possible D match to TRBD1 (5 bases). CDR3 size: 13 residues. Trimming pared 10 bases from V and 1 base from J, leaving 13 bases between. Germline lookup yields CDR1 MRHNA and CDR2 SNTAGT. CDR3 residues: CANGREGNTEAFF. CDR3 sequence (DNA): TGTGCCAACGGCAGGGAGGGGAACACTGAAGCTTTCTTT.

DNA of the CDR3: TGCGCCAGCAGCCAAGTAAGGGGACAGGGGGCGCATGGCTACACCTTC. It is translated as CASSQVRGQGAHGYTF. This sequence joins TRBV4-1 and TRBJ1-2; 12 nucleotides line up with TRBD1. Germline V lookup: CDR1 MGHRA, CDR2 YSYEKL. The CDR3 length is 16 residues. V trimming: 1 base; J trimming: 6 bases; junction bases outside the gene matches: 6.